This TCR beta chain was profiled in a study of shared clonotypes between healthy human individuals. The CDR3 consists of 11 residues. The germline V gene has CDR1 KGHSH and CDR2 LQKENI. V gave up 3 bases and J gave up 6 bases, with 4 bases separating them. Several immunoSEQ 96-well plates shared each subset's DNA, each plate a replicate. TCRdb's table, derived via immunoSEQ multiplex PCR, lists solely in-frame clones and lacks some. The table shows about 2.4 million clones, with more than 85% occurring only once. The sequenced material came from naive CD4+ T cells from PBMCs. Described subset: CD45RA+ positively selected. The sequence came from a man between 18 and 29 years old in good health. Some clones in this sample may be carry-over from other donors' samples. The genes are TRBV18 and TRBJ2-3; D remains unclear. This chain's CDR3 is CASSPDDTQYF. As DNA, the CDR3 is TGTGCCAGCTCACCGGATGATACGCAGTATTTT.